Shown below are 2 T cell receptor beta chains from a single sample sequenced in a study of CD8+ T cells in alopecia areata. Regarding treatment: oral pan-JAK inhibitor, 5-10 mg twice daily. Sequencing templates came from extracted RNA that was reverse transcribed into cDNA. The method was immunoSEQ multiplex PCR; TCRdb's version includes in-frame clones alone and lacks a portion of them. Of 210,000 or so clones in the sample, approximately 67% were seen once. The specimen comprised CD4+ T cells sorted from blood, sampled at approximately week 45, from a patient treated with tofacitinib. These receptor sequences come from a human donor with alopecia areata.

The V gene is TRBV6-5, the J gene TRBJ1-1, with TRBD1 matching 7 bases. V shed 1 base, J shed 1 base, and the junction held 0 bases outside the gene matches. CDR3 length equals 14 residues. CDR1 is MNHEY, CDR2 SVGAGI, per germline. CDR3 sequence: CASSYYRGNTEAFF. CDR3 sequence (DNA): TGTGCCAGCAGTTACTACAGGGGGAACACTGAAGCTTTCTTT.

This clone was counted a few times. The gene calls are TRBV7-9 and TRBJ2-7, with no clear D. Deletions cut 0 bases from V and 3 bases from J, with 12 bases between. Germline CDR1 reads SEHNR; CDR2 reads FQNEAQ (reference sequence). This CDR3 spans 15 amino acids. This CDR3 is CASSLAASVSYEQYF. The CDR3 nucleotides read TGTGCCAGCAGCTTAGCGGCCTCCGTCAGCTACGAGCAGTACTTC. Looking up the rest from reference TRBV7-9 and TRBJ2-7 gives the full variable domain: DTGVSQNPRHKITKRGQNVTFRCDPISEHNRLYWYRQTLGQGPEFLTYFQNEAQLEKSRLLSDRFSAERPKGSFSTLEIQRTEQGDSAMYLCASSLAASVSYEQYFGPGTRLTVT.